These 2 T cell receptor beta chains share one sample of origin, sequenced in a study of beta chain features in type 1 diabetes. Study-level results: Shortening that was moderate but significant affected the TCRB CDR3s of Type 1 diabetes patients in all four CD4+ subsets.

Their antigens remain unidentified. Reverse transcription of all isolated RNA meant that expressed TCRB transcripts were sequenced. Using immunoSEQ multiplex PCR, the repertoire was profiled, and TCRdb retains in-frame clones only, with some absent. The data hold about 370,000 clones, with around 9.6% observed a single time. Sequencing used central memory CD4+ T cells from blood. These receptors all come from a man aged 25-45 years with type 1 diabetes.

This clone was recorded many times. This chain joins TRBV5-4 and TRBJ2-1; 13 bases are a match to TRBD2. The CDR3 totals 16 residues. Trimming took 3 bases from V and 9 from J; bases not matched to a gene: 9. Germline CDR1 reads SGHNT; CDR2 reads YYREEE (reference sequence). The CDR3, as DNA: TGTGCCAGCAGCTCGCTAACTAGCGGGAGGGCGGCTGAGCAGTTCTTC. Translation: CASSSLTSGRAAEQFF.

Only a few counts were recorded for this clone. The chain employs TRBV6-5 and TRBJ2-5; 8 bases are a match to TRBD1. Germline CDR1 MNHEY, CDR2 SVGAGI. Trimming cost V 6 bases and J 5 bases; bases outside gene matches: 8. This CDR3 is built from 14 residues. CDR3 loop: CASRRQGPRETQYF. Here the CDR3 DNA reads TGTGCCAGCAGGAGACAGGGGCCAAGGGAGACCCAGTACTTC.